The source of this TCR beta chain is a study of control samples from healthy donors and cancer patients. TCRdb's table, derived via immunoSEQ multiplex PCR, lists solely in-frame clones and lacks some. The table has 60,000 to 70,000 clones, 65% to 90% seen once. This clone has just one count. This CDR3 spans 19 amino acids. The V gene's germline CDR1 is DFQATT and CDR2 SNEGSKA (reference sequence). The trim removed 3 bases at V and 6 bases at J, leaving 24 bases unmatched. Sequenced material: blood. The origin of this receptor is a middle-aged man in good health. The chain links TRBV20-1 to TRBJ1-2, with 8 bases that match TRBD1. The CDR3 DNA sequence: TGCAGTGCTAGTGGCCCCACACAAGATGATTCAGGACAGGGAGATGGCTACACCTTC. It specifies CSASGPTQDDSGQGDGYTF.